This is a list of T cell receptor beta chains from one sample in a study of OX40 agonist ivuxolimab in advanced cancers. Measured with immunoSEQ multiplex PCR; TCRdb has only the in-frame clones, and not every one. The sample has around 36,000 clones; roughly 82% are singletons. Source: CD4+ or CD8+ T cells sorted from blood, taken in a trial of the OX40 agonist ivuxolimab. These TCRs come from an adult with an advanced solid tumor such as melanoma, head and neck, liver or kidney cancer. Each CDR3 is given with its conserved first and last residue. Fields, in order: CDR3 length, clone size, V gene, D gene, J gene, CDR3 protein, CDR3 DNA. D genes are given only for firm matches. Size is stated for part of the rows, as once, few or many counts, or as a class when the clone is expanded.

14	-	TRBV13	-	TRBJ2-7	CASSYRQSSYEQYF	TGTGCCAGCAGCTACCGCCAGTCGTCCTACGAGCAGTACTTC
12	-	TRBV9	TRBD1	TRBJ2-3	CASSRSGTVLYF	TGTGCCAGCAGCAGATCCGGGACAGTCCTGTATTTT
15	-	TRBV7-2	TRBD1	TRBJ2-7	CASSFLGQAAYEQYF	TGTGCCAGCAGCTTCCTCGGACAGGCGGCCTACGAGCAGTACTTC
15	-	TRBV27	TRBD2	TRBJ2-1	CASSTSGEGYNEQFF	TGTGCCAGCAGTACCTCCGGGGAGGGCTACAATGAGCAGTTCTTC
12	-	TRBV19	-	TRBJ2-2	CASKPEGRELFF	TGTGCCAGTAAGCCCGAAGGGCGGGAGCTGTTTTTT
14	-	TRBV7-6	TRBD1	TRBJ1-1	CASSPRTGDTEAFF	TGTGCCAGCAGCCCTAGGACAGGGGACACTGAAGCTTTCTTT
13	-	TRBV6-5	-	TRBJ1-2	CASSYSTAYGYTF	TGTGCCAGCAGTTACTCTACGGCCTATGGCTACACCTTC
16	-	TRBV7-8	-	TRBJ2-7	CASRGTDAVPAYEQYF	TGTGCCAGCAGGGGGACCGATGCAGTTCCCGCCTACGAGCAGTACTTC
13	once	TRBV27	-	TRBJ2-1	CASSLSSYNEQFF	TGTGCCAGCAGTTTAAGTAGCTACAATGAGCAGTTCTTC
14	-	TRBV2	-	TRBJ2-1	CANEGPQGINEQFF	TGTGCCAATGAGGGACCCCAGGGTATAAATGAGCAGTTCTTC
15	once	TRBV5-4	TRBD1	TRBJ2-5	CASSLAGGLGETQYF	TGTGCCAGCAGCTTGGCAGGGGGCCTGGGGGAGACCCAGTACTTC
14	-	TRBV6-5	TRBD2	TRBJ2-5	CASSYSGTTETQYF	TGTGCCAGCAGTTACTCAGGGACTACTGAGACCCAGTACTTC
16	many	TRBV28	TRBD1	TRBJ2-5	CASTPSRTGMGETQYF	TGTGCCAGCACCCCCTCTCGGACAGGGATGGGAGAGACCCAGTACTTC
15	-	TRBV4-2	-	TRBJ2-5	CASSSGVSLQETQYF	TGTGCCAGCAGCTCAGGGGTCTCGCTTCAAGAGACCCAGTACTTC
14	once	TRBV21-1	-	TRBJ2-1	CASSKVVGGNEQFF	TGTGCCAGCAGCAAAGTGGTAGGGGGCAATGAGCAGTTCTTC
15	-	TRBV5-1	-	TRBJ1-1	CASSLVQGIITEAFF	TGCGCCAGCAGCTTGGTACAAGGCATAATCACTGAAGCTTTCTTT
15	-	TRBV11-1	TRBD2	TRBJ2-1	CASSILAGAYNEQFF	TGTGCCAGCAGCATACTAGCGGGAGCCTACAATGAGCAGTTCTTC
16	-	TRBV27	-	TRBJ2-3	CASSLGASSNTDTQYF	TGTGCCAGCAGTTTGGGTGCTAGCTCAAACACAGATACGCAGTATTTT
12	-	TRBV7-9	-	TRBJ2-2	CATNPIIGELFF	TGTGCCACCAACCCGATAATCGGGGAGCTGTTTTTT
10	-	TRBV27	-	TRBJ2-5	CASPGETQYF	TGTGCCAGCCCGGGAGAGACCCAGTACTTC
13	-	TRBV5-6	-	TRBJ2-2	CASSPQGAWELFF	TGTGCCAGCAGCCCGCAGGGTGCCTGGGAGCTGTTTTTT
15	-	TRBV11-2	-	TRBJ2-7	CASSLGRGSSYEQYF	TGTGCCAGCAGCCTTGGTCGGGGGTCCTCCTACGAGCAGTACTTC
11	once	TRBV5-4	TRBD1	TRBJ2-5	CASSPGQGWYF	TGTGCCAGCAGCCCCGGACAGGGTTGGTACTTC
14	-	TRBV5-4	-	TRBJ1-1	CASSLGQLSTEAFF	TGTGCCAGCAGCTTGGGACAGTTATCCACTGAAGCTTTCTTT
14	-	TRBV29-1	-	TRBJ2-3	CSVDNGTSTDTQYF	TGCAGCGTTGATAACGGAACTAGCACAGATACGCAGTATTTT
12	once	TRBV14	-	TRBJ2-1	CASSQGYNEQFF	TGTGCCAGCAGCCAAGGGTACAATGAGCAGTTCTTC
15	-	TRBV13	TRBD2	TRBJ2-1	CASSLPGLHYNEQFF	TGTGCCAGCAGCTTGCCGGGACTACACTACAATGAGCAGTTCTTC
15	-	TRBV9	TRBD1	TRBJ1-2	CASSVSDRGHYGYTF	TGTGCCAGCAGCGTTTCAGACAGGGGACACTATGGCTACACCTTC
13	-	TRBV4-1	-	TRBJ2-5	CASSQQSQETQYF	TGCGCCAGCAGCCAACAGAGCCAAGAGACCCAGTACTTC
15	-	TRBV29-1	-	TRBJ1-1	CSVVGGRSLNTEAFF	TGCAGCGTTGTCGGTGGCAGATCGCTGAACACTGAAGCTTTCTTT
15	-	TRBV27	-	TRBJ1-5	CASGDGGQGNQPQHF	TGTGCCAGCGGGGACGGAGGGCAGGGCAATCAGCCCCAGCATTTT
15	few	TRBV7-8	-	TRBJ2-7	CASSLGQGPSYEQYF	TGTGCCAGCAGCTTAGGGCAGGGCCCTTCATACGAGCAGTACTTC
13	-	TRBV19	-	TRBJ2-1	CASTWGRGYEQFF	TGTGCCAGTACATGGGGCAGGGGTTATGAGCAGTTCTTC
14	-	TRBV5-4	TRBD1	TRBJ1-2	CASSLSGGGYGYTF	TGTGCCAGCAGCTTGTCAGGGGGCGGCTATGGCTACACCTTC
15	-	TRBV2	-	TRBJ1-2	CASSERVGNNYGYTF	TGTGCCAGCAGTGAAAGGGTCGGAAATAACTATGGCTACACCTTC
15	-	TRBV5-1	TRBD1	TRBJ1-1	CASSPRDRENTEAFF	TGCGCCAGCAGCCCGCGGGACAGGGAGAACACTGAAGCTTTCTTT
15	few	TRBV4-1	-	TRBJ2-2	CASSPGAGFTGELFF	TGCGCCAGCAGCCCCGGGGCGGGGTTCACCGGGGAGCTGTTTTTT
16	-	TRBV6-5	-	TRBJ2-7	CASSYDPQIGAYEQYF	TGTGCCAGCAGTTACGATCCGCAGATAGGAGCCTACGAGCAGTACTTC
14	-	TRBV5-1	-	TRBJ2-3	CASSLGSRADTQYF	TGCGCCAGCAGCTTGGGAAGCAGGGCAGATACGCAGTATTTT
13	-	TRBV9	-	TRBJ2-7	CASSVRDNYEQYF	TGTGCCAGCAGCGTCCGGGACAACTACGAGCAGTACTTC
16	-	TRBV4-1	-	TRBJ2-1	CASSQGLGGSYNEQFF	TGCGCCAGCAGCCAGGGACTGGGAGGCTCCTACAATGAGCAGTTCTTC
13	few	TRBV6-1	-	TRBJ2-5	CASTKRGGETQYF	TGTGCCAGCACTAAACGGGGAGGAGAGACCCAGTACTTC